The source of this T cell receptor beta chain is a study of Graves' ophthalmopathy and Graves' hyperthyroidism. This clonotype was detected ten times or more. Amplification from RNA transcripts yielded the TCR beta CDR3 regions. Amplification began with first-round RT-PCR using HTBI primers, then second-round multiplex PCR was performed. TCRdb re-called the multiplex PCR reads through MiXCR, storing one row per CDR3 protein. The data contain roughly 170,000 distinct CDR3 sequences, 35% to 50% of them seen just once; the ten biggest clones take up about 8.2%. J lost 1 base, V lost 2 bases, and 5 bases had no gene match. CDR1 and CDR2 from the germline V gene are DFQATT and SNEGSKA (reference sequence). CDR3 length equals 16 residues.

The TCR was taken from a man aged 25-45 years with Graves' ophthalmopathy. The V call is TRBV20-1, the J call TRBJ2-2; 9 bases fit TRBD2. Input material: peripheral blood. CDR3 bases: TGCAGTGCTAGACCTTTGACTAGCGGGAACACCGGGGAGCTGTTTTTT. Translating it yields CSARPLTSGNTGELFF.